This entry is about one T cell receptor (beta chain). Ten or more counts support this clonotype. Its recognized antigen is unknown. No base quality information exists; no much larger clone differs at one position. The V end loses 1 base and the J end loses 7 bases, and a stretch of 11 bases separates them. From a lookup of the germline V gene, CDR1 and CDR2 are SGHVS and FNYEAQ. The CDR3 runs 15 amino acids, cysteine and phenylalanine included. The kept DNA is CDR3 alone, 45 bases in frame from the first base. The sample comes from a study of T cell repertoires in cytomegalovirus infection (dated by TCRdb to about 2019). The study in broad terms: Because public TCR beta signatures pointed to carriage of CMV infection together with the matching HLA type, the HLA type of each donor mattered for the analysis. Broad study findings and their caveats: Carriers of CMV infection plus the relevant HLA type were discriminated by the cumulative frequency of public TCR beta family members in the study cohort and in an independent approximately 360-donor cohort. In the ex vivo response, HLA-C-restricted CMV-specific TCR beta clonotypes were dominant, and in two of eight donors the single most frequent clonotype came from this HLA-C-restricted group.

The data were produced on an Illumina HiSeq 1500. TCRdb reprocessing: public reads trimmed at Q25 with fastp, clones called with MiXCR, in-frame beta chains kept. Each entry is one CDR3 protein sequence, shown with its most common DNA and genes. The sample table contains nearly 450,000 distinct CDR3 sequences; only one count was recorded for approximately 31% of them. The biggest ten clones account for approximately 13% of the sample. The V and J genes are TRBV7-6 and TRBJ1-6; the D region possibly corresponds to TRBD1 (5 bases align). The receptor was isolated from a human donor in good health (CMV status not recorded). Some clones in this sample may be carry-over from other donors' samples. Sequencing was performed on PBMCs. The CDR3 in this case is CASSLGQPINSPLHF. The nucleotide sequence reads as follows: TGTGCCAGCAGCTTAGGACAGCCTATAAATTCACCCCTCCACTTT.